This TCR beta chain was obtained from a study of spatial heterogeneity in lung cancer (dated by TCRdb to the late 2010s). Background for the entire study: Beta-chain transcripts were consistently detected in greater numbers than alpha-chain transcripts, which likely reflected higher beta-chain transcript abundance. In non-small cell lung cancer, the study made a quantitative comparison of TCR alpha and beta repertoires among multiple tumor regions, matched nontumor lung and blood. The study linked features of the TCR repertoire to counts of nonsynonymous mutations, which were determined by whole-exome sequencing of tumor tissue. TCR transcript counts in tumor regions correlated strongly with a T cell transcriptional module score from matched bulk RNA-seq. At surgery, fewer than 250 tumor regions, around 65 matched nontumor lung samples and about 56 PBMC samples were TCR-sequenced for both alpha and beta chains. In the raw uncorrected reads, each unique combination of TCR and UMI appeared more than ten times on average. Paper-wide results and their limitations: TCR-seq coverage of tumor T cells was estimated at only 5.5% to 8.5% for alpha chains and 12% to 15% for beta chains. The number of expanded intratumoral alpha and beta TCRs correlated with the tumor nonsynonymous mutation count. The count of ubiquitous expanded TCRs correlated with the count of ubiquitous nonsynonymous mutations, and the count of regional expanded TCRs correlated with the count of regional nonsynonymous mutations. Confirming at a functional level the hypothesis that regional TCRs recognize regional mutations was considered to require additional single-cell paired TCR alpha and beta sequencing.

Library construction relied on 5' RACE. Sequencing was performed on a NextSeq 500. To allow correction of PCR and sequencing errors, the TCR library protocol tagged every TCR cDNA molecule with a unique molecular identifier. The authors' analysis ran thus. TCR identification, UMI-based error correction and CDR3 extraction were all carried out with Decombinator tools. Expanded TCRs were defined as those above a frequency of 2 per 1,000, corresponding to the top 1% of the tumor frequency distribution. Expanded tumor TCRs were classed as regional if statistically deemed absent (corrected P<0.05) from at least one tumor region, otherwise ubiquitous. Rényi diversity was computed with the R vegan package after subsampling each repertoire 100 times to 5,000 TCRs. To build CDR3 similarity networks, amino acid triplet string-kernel similarity was used, and CDR3s were connected when their pairwise similarity was above 0.82. TCRdb applied fastp at Q25 and MiXCR to the public reads, then kept only in-frame beta chains. One record per CDR3 amino acid sequence lists the most common genes and DNA. These V and J calls are TCRdb output, not the study's own analysis. Recorded for this sample are 20,000 or so distinct CDR3 sequences; about 6% of them occurred a single time. The top ten hold about 3.5% of the sample.

From cysteine to phenylalanine, the CDR3 is 13 amino acids long. This entry keeps only the CDR3 DNA: 39 bases, framed from base 1. The germline V gene (reference sequence) provides CDR1 GTSNPN and CDR2 SVGIG. V loses 2 bases, J loses 8 bases, and the germline ends lie 15 bases apart. This clonotype was seen repeatedly, ten times or more. Its antigen is currently not known. One base away there is no much larger clone; base qualities are not given. The sample's time point label, decoded: sample taken at primary tumor resection. The donors were some 72 patients from the lung TRACERx cohort who had early-stage, untreated non-small cell lung cancer. TCR sequencing used whole RNA extracted from tumor and nontumor lung tissue, or from cryopreserved PBMC samples, without cell sorting. A patient was chosen for TCR sequencing only when enough RNA was available from at least two tumor regions. Before being selected, tumor and adjacent nontumor lung specimens were reviewed by a lung pathologist.

The V and J segments used are TRBV30 and TRBJ1-1; the D gene identity is not certain. This sequence originates from a female donor with early-stage non-small cell lung cancer. The sample consisted of lung tumor tissue, taken at surgery. The CDR3 reads as follows: CAWSYFSGGEAFF. The sequence in DNA is TGTGCCTGGAGTTACTTCTCTGGCGGGGAAGCTTTCTTT.